This is a list of T cell receptor beta chains from one sample in a study of immune evolution from preneoplasia to lung adenocarcinoma. The assay was immunoSEQ multiplex PCR, and TCRdb's table has in-frame clones only and misses some. The data contain under 45,000 clones, 70% to 85% of them seen just once; the ten biggest clones take up about 4.4%. Material for sequencing was FFPE invasive lung adenocarcinoma tissue. Every receptor here comes from a person in their 60s with lung adenocarcinoma. The CDR3 runs from the conserved cysteine through the conserved F or W. The D gene is left open where the match is weak. Only some rows state a clone size, as once, few, many or a class for expanded clones.

v_gene	d_gene	abundance	j_gene	CDR3nt	CDR3aa
TRBV9	NA	NA	TRBJ2-1	TGTGCCAGCAGCGTTGATGACAGCAACTCCTACAATGAGCAGTTCTTC	CASSVDDSNSYNEQFF
TRBV9	NA	NA	TRBJ2-2	TGTGCCAGCAGCGGGACGTTCGGGGGGGAGCTGTTTTTT	CASSGTFGGELFF
TRBV29-1	NA	NA	TRBJ1-1	TGCAGCGTTGAGGTCGGGCAGGGCGTTGAAGCTTTCTTT	CSVEVGQGVEAFF
TRBV18	TRBD1	NA	TRBJ2-2	TGTGCCAGCTCACCAAAATCTCAGGGGGACACCGGGGAGCTGTTTTTT	CASSPKSQGDTGELFF
TRBV7-8	NA	NA	TRBJ2-1	TGTGCCAGCAGCGTCGAGCCCCGGGGGGCTTCCTACAATGAGCAGTTCTTC	CASSVEPRGASYNEQFF
TRBV6-1	NA	NA	TRBJ2-1	TGTGCCAGCAGTGACCAGTTGTGGAGGCCAAGGTCCTACAATGAGCAGTTCTTC	CASSDQLWRPRSYNEQFF
TRBV9	TRBD2	NA	TRBJ2-7	TGTGCCAGCAGCCCCGGGACTAGCGGGAGGATTTACGAGCAGTACTTC	CASSPGTSGRIYEQYF
TRBV6-5	NA	few	TRBJ1-4	TGTGCCAGCGCCTTGAACAGGTTTAATGAAAAACTGTTTTTT	CASALNRFNEKLFF
TRBV7-2	NA	NA	TRBJ2-1	TGTGCCAGCAGCCCCCCCAGGGGCGGACCCTCGTACAATGAGCAGTTCTTC	CASSPPRGGPSYNEQFF
TRBV28	TRBD1	NA	TRBJ2-4	TGTGCCAGCAGTGACAGGGGCGCGGCCAAAAACATTCAGTACTTC	CASSDRGAAKNIQYF
TRBV11-2	NA	NA	TRBJ2-7	TGTGCCAGCAGCTTAGGCATTTCTTTAGACGAGCAGTACTTC	CASSLGISLDEQYF
TRBV15	NA	NA	TRBJ2-5	TGTGCCACCGGGCCTGGGGGCGCGGTGGAGACCCAGTACTTC	CATGPGGAVETQYF
TRBV23-1	NA	NA	TRBJ1-5	TGCGCCAGCAGTCAATTCTCAGGGTATAGCAATCAGCCCCAGCATTTT	CASSQFSGYSNQPQHF
TRBV7-8	TRBD1	NA	TRBJ2-7	TGTGCCAGCAGCTTAGGGACCTGGGGACAGGGGACCTCCGCTGGGCAGTACTTC	CASSLGTWGQGTSAGQYF
TRBV30	NA	few	TRBJ1-1	TGTGCCTGGAGTGTCTCTGTTGAAGCTTTCTTT	CAWSVSVEAFF
TRBV6-1	TRBD1	NA	TRBJ2-7	TGTGCCAGCAGTGGGGACAGCTACGAGCAGTACTTC	CASSGDSYEQYF
TRBV7-2	TRBD2	NA	TRBJ2-5	TGTGCCAGCAGTGGGACTAGCGGGAGAGCCGGAAAGACCCAGTACTTC	CASSGTSGRAGKTQYF
TRBV4-2	NA	once	TRBJ1-2	TGTGCCAGCAGCGCTACATTGGGCTACACCTTC	CASSATLGYTF
TRBV11-2	NA	NA	TRBJ2-2	TGTGCCAGCAGCGCTCGTCAGGCCGGGGAGCTGTTTTTT	CASSARQAGELFF
TRBV18	TRBD1	NA	TRBJ2-1	TGTGCCAGCTCGCGCAGGGGGTTTGAGCAGTTCTTC	CASSRRGFEQFF
TRBV5-8	NA	NA	TRBJ2-5	TGTGCCAGCAGCCTAAAAGAGTACGGGGAGACCCAGTACTTC	CASSLKEYGETQYF
TRBV6-5	NA	NA	TRBJ1-1	TGTGCCAGCAGTTCGACATACCCTCTGGGCGCTTTCTTT	CASSSTYPLGAFF
TRBV11-2	NA	NA	TRBJ2-7	TGTGCCAGCAGCTTAGATGGGGCAGTGGCCTACGAGCAGTACTTC	CASSLDGAVAYEQYF
TRBV28	TRBD2	NA	TRBJ2-2	TGTGCCAGCAGTCATGGACTAGCGGGAGGCACCGGGGAGCTGTTTTTT	CASSHGLAGGTGELFF
TRBV6-5	NA	NA	TRBJ2-7	TGTGCCAGCACCAACGCCGGGACGGGATACTACGAGCAGTACTTC	CASTNAGTGYYEQYF
TRBV10-1	NA	NA	TRBJ1-4	TGCGCCAGCAGTGAGGGGAGGAATCACAATGAAAAACTGTTTTTT	CASSEGRNHNEKLFF
TRBV28	TRBD1	NA	TRBJ2-1	TGTGCCGGAGGCCGGGACAGGGCGTACAATGAGCAGTTCTTC	CAGGRDRAYNEQFF
TRBV12-5	TRBD1	NA	TRBJ2-7	TGTGCTAGTGGGACCGGACAGGGTTCCTACGAGCAGTACTTC	CASGTGQGSYEQYF
TRBV18	TRBD2	once	TRBJ2-1	TGTGCCAGCTCATCCTGGACTAGTCAGAATGAGCAGTTCTTC	CASSSWTSQNEQFF
TRBV11-3	NA	NA	TRBJ1-2	TGTGCCAGCAGCCCGGTGGGGGAATATGGCTACACCTTC	CASSPVGEYGYTF
TRBV5-1	NA	NA	TRBJ2-5	TGCGCCAGTAGCGAGGGGATTCAAGAGACCCAGTACTTC	CASSEGIQETQYF
TRBV18	NA	NA	TRBJ2-5	TGTGCCAGTCAGGGGACGATCCAAGAGACCCAGTACTTC	CASQGTIQETQYF
TRBV18	NA	NA	TRBJ2-5	TGTGCCAGCTCGGACAGTCTCCAAGAGACCCAGTACTTC	CASSDSLQETQYF
TRBV5-1	NA	NA	TRBJ1-2	TGCGCCAGCAGCGACAGGACAACTAACTATGGCTACACCTTC	CASSDRTTNYGYTF
TRBV19	NA	NA	TRBJ1-5	TGTGCCAGTAGTATCCAGCCCTATCAGCCCCAGCATTTT	CASSIQPYQPQHF
TRBV4-1	TRBD1	once	TRBJ1-5	TGCGCCAGCAGCCAAGAGCCGGGACAGGGAAAGCCCCAGCATTTT	CASSQEPGQGKPQHF
TRBV5-6	NA	few	TRBJ2-3	TGTGCCAGCAGCTTGTTTGCGGGCCCGCTAGCGCGTTCAGATACGCAGTATTTT	CASSLFAGPLARSDTQYF
TRBV11-2	NA	once	TRBJ1-5	TGTGCCAGCAGCTTAGATAAAGGGAGGCCCCAGCATTTT	CASSLDKGRPQHF
TRBV2	TRBD1	NA	TRBJ2-7	TGTGCCAGCAGTGAATTTACAGGGGAGTACTTC	CASSEFTGEYF
TRBV7-2	NA	once	TRBJ2-1	TGTGCCAGCAGAACCACGAATGAGCAGTTCTTC	CASRTTNEQFF
TRBV7-8	NA	few	TRBJ1-4	TGTGCCAGCAGCCGGTCTTTGGAAAAACTGTTTTTT	CASSRSLEKLFF
TRBV16	NA	NA	TRBJ1-1	TGTGCCAGCACCCGACCTGGGGGGCAGGTGACTGAAGCTTTCTTT	CASTRPGGQVTEAFF
TRBV9	NA	NA	TRBJ2-3	TGTGCCAGCAGCGCGCCACAGGGAGATACGCAGTATTTT	CASSAPQGDTQYF
TRBV19	NA	NA	TRBJ1-5	TGTGCCAGTAGTATACGGATCGAGGATCGGCCCCAGCATTTT	CASSIRIEDRPQHF
TRBV11-1	NA	once	TRBJ2-7	TGTGCCAGCAGCTGGTCGGGGTTCTCCTACGAGCAGTACTTC	CASSWSGFSYEQYF
TRBV9	TRBD1	NA	TRBJ2-7	TGTGCCAGCAGCGCAGGGCAGGGGGCGAACTACGAGCAGTACTTC	CASSAGQGANYEQYF
TRBV19	NA	once	TRBJ2-1	TGTGCCAGTAGCCCCGACCAGTACTTCAATGAGCAGTTCTTC	CASSPDQYFNEQFF
TRBV5-4	TRBD2	once	TRBJ2-3	TGTGCCAGCAGCGCCGGACTAGCGAAAACAGATACGCAGTATTTT	CASSAGLAKTDTQYF
TRBV29-1	TRBD1	few	TRBJ1-3	TGCAGCGTTGCATTCTCACAGGGGACTGGAAACACCATATATTTT	CSVAFSQGTGNTIYF
TRBV18	TRBD2	few	TRBJ2-1	TGTGCCAGCTCCCCGGGGACTAGCGGGGCCTACAATGAGCAGTTCTTC	CASSPGTSGAYNEQFF
TRBV28	TRBD2	NA	TRBJ2-7	TGTGCCAGCCGTCTAGCGGGAGTTGTCGAGCAGTACTTC	CASRLAGVVEQYF
TRBV5-1	NA	few	TRBJ2-3	TGCGCCAGCAGCTTGGCCCCGGATGGAAATACGCAGTATTTT	CASSLAPDGNTQYF
TRBV4-1	NA	NA	TRBJ1-1	TGCGCCAGCAGCCGCACCTCAAGGGGGACGGGAAACACTGAAGCTTTCTTT	CASSRTSRGTGNTEAFF